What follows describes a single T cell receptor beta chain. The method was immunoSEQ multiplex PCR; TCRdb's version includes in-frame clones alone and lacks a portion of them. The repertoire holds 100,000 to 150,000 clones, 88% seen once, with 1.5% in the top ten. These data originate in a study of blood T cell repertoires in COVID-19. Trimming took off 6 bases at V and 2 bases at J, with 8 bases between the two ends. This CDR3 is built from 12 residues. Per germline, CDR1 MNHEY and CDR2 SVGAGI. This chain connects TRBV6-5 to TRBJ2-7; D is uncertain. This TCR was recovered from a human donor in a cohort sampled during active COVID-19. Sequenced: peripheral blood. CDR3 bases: TGTGCCAGCAGCCTTTCTCCCTACGAGCAGTACTTC. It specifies CASSLSPYEQYF.